The present T cell receptor beta chain was sequenced within a study of graft-versus-host responses after intestinal transplantation. Only in-frame clones appear in the TCRdb table, and some are missing; sequencing was by immunoSEQ multiplex PCR. The sample contains around 100,000 clones, just over 90% of which appear only once. Study-level findings and limits: Circulating GvH clone levels at their peak were associated with HvG declines (early post-transplant). High graft-versus-host to host-versus-graft clonal ratios were seen in allografts of patients with graft-donor T cell macrochimerism. GvH clones turned up in recipient marrow; some had shown up first in ileum or blood.

This CDR3 spans 16 amino acids. Germline-derived CDR1 and CDR2 are LNHDA and SQIVND (reference sequence). Trimming cost V 5 bases and J 0 bases, with 17 bases left between them. On this clone itself: Its target is unknown.

The sequence came from a human donor who was the organ donor for an intestinal transplant. The sample was unstimulated CD4+ T cells sorted from spleen or lymph node cells, taken before transplant. The gene calls are TRBV19 and TRBJ2-7; D could derive from TRBD1 or TRBD2 (5 bases each). Here the CDR3 reads CASSSMTARGSYEQYF. DNA of the CDR3: TGTGCCAGTAGTTCAATGACAGCTCGGGGCTCCTACGAGCAGTACTTC.